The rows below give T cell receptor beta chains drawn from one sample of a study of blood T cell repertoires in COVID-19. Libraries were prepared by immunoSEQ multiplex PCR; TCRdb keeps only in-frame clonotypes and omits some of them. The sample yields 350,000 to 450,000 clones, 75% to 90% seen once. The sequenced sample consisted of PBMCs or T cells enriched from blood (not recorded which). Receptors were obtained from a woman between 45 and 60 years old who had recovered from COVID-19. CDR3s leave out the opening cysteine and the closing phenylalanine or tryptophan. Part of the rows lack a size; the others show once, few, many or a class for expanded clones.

CDR3: ASSPHSGTNEKLF
size: -
J: TRBJ1-4
V: TRBV19

CDR3: ASSLELGWREQF
size: few
J: TRBJ2-1
V: TRBV7-9

CDR3: ASSGRGRTSSGNTIY
size: -
J: TRBJ1-3
V: TRBV2

CDR3: ASSQGGGTGATF
size: -
J: TRBJ1-1
V: TRBV3-1/TRBV3-2

CDR3: ASSLGTSGGIVETQY
size: -
J: TRBJ2-5
V: TRBV7-9

CDR3: ASRRSGSRTGELF
size: -
J: TRBJ2-2
V: TRBV7-9

CDR3: ASKKTGKLERKLF
size: once
J: TRBJ1-4
V: TRBV6-5

CDR3: ASPGDAGTEAF
size: -
J: TRBJ1-1
V: TRBV7-9

CDR3: ASRPGLAGSYEQY
size: -
J: TRBJ2-7
V: TRBV2

CDR3: ASSRTGVETQY
size: -
J: TRBJ2-5
V: TRBV6-2/TRBV6-3

CDR3: ASSRGSGTNTYEQY
size: -
J: TRBJ2-7
V: TRBV4-1

CDR3: ASSTRSYGKKYEQY
size: -
J: TRBJ2-7
V: TRBV6-2/TRBV6-3

CDR3: ASSSQTDYANYGYT
size: once
J: TRBJ1-2
V: TRBV7-2

CDR3: ASSSSDRALRSYEQY
size: -
J: TRBJ2-7
V: TRBV7-9

CDR3: ASSTTETRSRNTEAF
size: -
J: TRBJ1-1
V: TRBV5-5

CDR3: ASSWDYYNEQF
size: -
J: TRBJ2-1
V: TRBV25-1

CDR3: AWSVIWGGTDTQY
size: -
J: TRBJ2-3
V: TRBV30

CDR3: ASSLPAGTGSVEQY
size: -
J: TRBJ2-7
V: TRBV19

CDR3: ANSATGGNYGYT
size: -
J: TRBJ1-2
V: TRBV2

CDR3: ASSEIGGPSNYGYT
size: -
J: TRBJ1-2
V: TRBV11-2

CDR3: ASSPGQEFSNQPQH
size: -
J: TRBJ1-5
V: TRBV9

CDR3: ATSRVPGQASSYGYT
size: -
J: TRBJ1-2
V: TRBV15

CDR3: ASSPHRGFTYEQY
size: -
J: TRBJ2-7
V: TRBV6-6

CDR3: ASSIVYQGGTYEQY
size: -
J: TRBJ2-7
V: TRBV19

CDR3: ASSIAVGFHGTQY
size: -
J: TRBJ2-3
V: TRBV19

CDR3: ASSPREGDTEAF
size: -
J: TRBJ1-1
V: TRBV18

CDR3: ASSETRGLGLMNTEAF
size: -
J: TRBJ1-1
V: TRBV6-2/TRBV6-3

CDR3: ASSMRASGGGETQY
size: -
J: TRBJ2-5
V: TRBV19

CDR3: ASSPERNTEAF
size: -
J: TRBJ1-1
V: TRBV27

CDR3: ASSYSTTGKL
size: -
J: TRBJ1-1
V: TRBV6-2/TRBV6-3

CDR3: ATSGTNEKLF
size: once
J: TRBJ1-4
V: TRBV15

CDR3: ASSLTTPNTGELF
size: -
J: TRBJ2-2
V: TRBV7-2

CDR3: ASSEQGFYEQY
size: -
J: TRBJ2-7
V: TRBV7-2

CDR3: ASSLESRGVSGANVLT
size: -
J: TRBJ2-6
V: TRBV7-8

CDR3: ASSVEIAGVGSEQF
size: -
J: TRBJ2-1
V: TRBV9

CDR3: ASSQQTGELF
size: -
J: TRBJ2-2
V: TRBV11-3

CDR3: SARDGAAF
size: -
J: TRBJ1-1
V: TRBV20-1

CDR3: ASSSGQRWGYT
size: -
J: TRBJ1-2
V: TRBV19

CDR3: ASSERQGATTFGGYT
size: medium-sized
J: TRBJ1-2
V: TRBV21-1

CDR3: ASSPGGPTEAF
size: -
J: TRBJ1-1
V: TRBV7-2

CDR3: AIRQSYEQY
size: -
J: TRBJ2-7
V: TRBV10-3